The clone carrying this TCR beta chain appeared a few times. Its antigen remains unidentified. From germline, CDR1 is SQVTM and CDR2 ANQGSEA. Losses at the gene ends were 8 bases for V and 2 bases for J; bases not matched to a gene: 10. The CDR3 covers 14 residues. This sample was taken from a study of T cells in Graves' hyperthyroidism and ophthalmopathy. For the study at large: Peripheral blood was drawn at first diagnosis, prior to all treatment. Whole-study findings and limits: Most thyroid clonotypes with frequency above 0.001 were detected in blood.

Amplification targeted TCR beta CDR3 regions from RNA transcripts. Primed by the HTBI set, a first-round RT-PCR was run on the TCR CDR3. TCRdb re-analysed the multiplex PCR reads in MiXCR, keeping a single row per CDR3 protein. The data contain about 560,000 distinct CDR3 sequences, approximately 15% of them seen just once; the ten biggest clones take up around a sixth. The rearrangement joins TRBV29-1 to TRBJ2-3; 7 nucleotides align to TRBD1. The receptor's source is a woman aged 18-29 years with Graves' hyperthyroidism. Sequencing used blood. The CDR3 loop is CSTPGQLVTDTQYF. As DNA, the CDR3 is TGCAGCACTCCGGGACAGCTTGTCACAGATACGCAGTATTTT.